Below are 30 T cell receptor beta chains sequenced from a single sample in a study of T cells in localized non-small cell lung cancer. Libraries were prepared by immunoSEQ multiplex PCR; TCRdb keeps only in-frame clonotypes and omits some of them. The data show under 50,000 clones, with approximately 90% seen just once and around 6.1% held by the top ten. This sample comprised peripheral blood mononuclear cells, obtained before any cancer treatment. These receptors all stem from a male donor aged 60 or over with stage II lung adenocarcinoma.

The chain combines TRBV28 with TRBJ1-5; D is undetermined. V lost 2 bases, J lost 0 bases, and 8 bases lay in between. CDR1 is MDHEN and CDR2 is SYDVKM in the germline V gene. The CDR3 has 15 residues. CDR3 in amino acids: CASSLGGHSNQPQHF. The CDR3 DNA follows: TGTGCCAGCAGTTTAGGAGGCCATAGCAATCAGCCCCAGCATTTT.

This chain connects TRBV7-2 to TRBJ2-5; D is unresolved. The V gene lost 5 bases and the J gene lost 1 base, with 11 bases spanning the gap. Per germline, CDR1 SGHTA and CDR2 FQGNSA. CDR3 length: 14 amino acids. The DNA of the CDR3 is TGTGCCAGCAGCCCCTCCAGTTTCCAAGAGACCCAGTACTTC. It translates to CASSPSSFQETQYF.

The rearrangement joins TRBV5-1 to TRBJ2-7; D gene uncertain. Germline V gives CDR1 SGHRS, CDR2 YFSETQ. Trimming pared 4 bases from V and 3 bases from J, leaving 17 bases between. This CDR3 comprises 15 residues. The CDR3 nucleotides read TGCGCCAGCAGCCCCGGACCGGCGCAAAACTACGAGCAGTACTTC. Its translation: CASSPGPAQNYEQYF.

This clone was recorded once. The chain carries TRBV6-5 and TRBJ1-2; TRBD1 aligns across 7 bases. Per the germline V gene, CDR1 is MNHEY and CDR2 is SVGAGI. The J segment lost 3 bases and the V segment lost 7 bases, leaving 8 bases of the junction unmatched. The CDR3 covers 14 residues. The CDR3 is CASNKQGKDYGYTF. The DNA for the CDR3 is TGTGCCAGCAACAAACAGGGGAAGGACTATGGCTACACCTTC.

The chain recombines TRBV2 with TRBJ1-4; no clear D gene. Germline V gene lookup returns CDR1 SNHLY and CDR2 FYNNEI. V lost 3 bases, J lost 6 bases, and 14 bases lay in between. This CDR3 has 15 amino acids. CDR3 sequence reads: CASSEKGSSHEKLFF. The DNA for the CDR3 is TGTGCCAGCAGTGAGAAAGGTTCCAGTCATGAAAAACTGTTTTTT.

Concerning this clone itself: At one end, the junction sequence differs from germline, possibly due to a read error. J is TRBJ1-5 and V is TRBV10-3, with D unclear. Per the germline V gene, CDR1 is ENHRY and CDR2 is SYGVKD. The CDR3 loop spans 12 amino acids. The CDR3 is CVISAGNQPQHF. CDR3 in DNA: TGTGTCATCAGTGCCGGCAATCAGCCCCAGCATTTT.

The chain recombines TRBV28 with TRBJ1-5; D may be TRBD1 (5 bases). The CDR3 runs to 14 residues. Germline V gene sequence: CDR1 MDHEN, CDR2 SYDVKM. V dropped 8 bases and J dropped 1 base, with 12 bases sitting between them. The CDR3 bases are TGTGCCAGCCGACAGTTGGAGAGCAATCAGCCCCAGCATTTT. This gives the protein CASRQLESNQPQHF. The full variable domain, its missing parts supplied by reference TRBV28 and TRBJ1-5, is DVKVTQSSRYLVKRTGEKVFLECVQDMDHENMFWYRQDPGLGLRLIYFSYDVKMKEKGDIPEGYSVSREKKERFSLILESASTNQTSMYLCASRQLESNQPQHFGDGTRLSIL.

The chain employs TRBV5-4 and TRBJ1-4; TRBD1 matches at 11 bases. The trim removed 3 bases at V and 6 bases at J, leaving 1 base unmatched. This CDR3 has 14 residues. Germline V CDR1 and CDR2: SGHNT, YYREEE (reference sequence). This CDR3 reads CASSWDRGDEKLFF. For the CDR3, the DNA is TGTGCCAGCAGCTGGGACAGGGGGGATGAAAAACTGTTTTTT.

This chain uses TRBV4-2 with TRBJ2-7, with 7 nucleotides matching TRBD1. This CDR3 spans 15 amino acids. CDR1 and CDR2 from the germline V gene are LGHNA and YNFKEQ. Trimming took 4 bases from V and 4 from J; bases not matched to a gene: 10. Written as DNA, the CDR3 is TGTGCCAGCAGCCCCTACGCCGGGACAGCATACGAGCAGTACTTC. As protein: CASSPYAGTAYEQYF.

The chain joins TRBV20-1 to TRBJ2-7; D gene ambiguous. Between the trimmed V and J ends, which lost 3 bases and 3 bases, there was a span of 3 bases. Germline V gene data show CDR1 as DFQATT and CDR2 as SNEGSKA (reference sequence). The CDR3 has 10 amino acids. CDR3 sequence reads: CSARNYEQYF. The CDR3 region has the DNA TGCAGTGCTAGGAACTACGAGCAGTACTTC.

The chain carries TRBV7-3 and TRBJ2-7, with 12 bases that match TRBD2. The CDR3 spans 16 residues. Trimming removed 5 bases from V and 6 bases from J; junction bases left unmatched: 11. Looked up from germline, CDR1 is SGHTA and CDR2 is FQGTGA. The DNA for the CDR3 is TGTGCCAGCAGCCAGAACCCCGGGACTAGCGGGTCCGAGCAGTACTTC. It encodes CASSQNPGTSGSEQYF.

This sequence joins TRBV27 and TRBJ2-5; D unclear. The CDR3 is 15 residues long. CDR1 is MNHEY, CDR2 SMNVEV, per germline (reference sequence). V gave up 3 bases and J gave up 2 bases, with 13 bases separating them. This CDR3 reads CASSFIGAKQETQYF. The CDR3 DNA reads TGTGCCAGCAGTTTTATCGGAGCTAAACAAGAGACCCAGTACTTC.

V and J are TRBV6-6 and TRBJ1-2, with TRBD1 matching 7 bases. The CDR3 extends over 16 amino acids. Germline CDR1 is MNHNY and CDR2 is SVGAGI (reference sequence). The V segment lost 5 bases and the J segment 8 bases; nucleotides outside the gene matches: 17. CDR3 region: CASSPLHTQGNRGYTF. CDR3 nucleotides: TGTGCCAGCAGTCCTCTGCATACACAGGGGAATCGGGGCTACACCTTC.

DNA for the CDR3: TGTGCCAGCAGCTTAGGTGAGCACAGGGACACTGAAGCTTTCTTT. Translating gives CASSLGEHRDTEAFF. This chain joins TRBV7-6 and TRBJ1-1; perhaps TRBD1 as D (6 bases). The CDR3 runs 15 residues. Germline-derived CDR1 and CDR2 are SGHVS and FNYEAQ. With 1 base removed from V and 3 bases from J, the gap between germline ends came to 12 bases.

This rearrangement joins TRBV18 to TRBJ2-7; a weak D match, TRBD1 (6 bases). This CDR3 comprises 17 residues. CDR1 is KGHSH, CDR2 LQKENI, per germline. Trimming took 0 bases from V and 5 from J, leaving 20 bases between them. The CDR3 loop reads CASSPPSSGQTFHEQYF. DNA for the CDR3: TGTGCCAGCTCACCACCGTCGTCCGGACAGACATTCCACGAGCAGTACTTC.

This clone was seen only a few times. The chain joins TRBV5-6 to TRBJ2-3, with 11 bases fitting TRBD1. This CDR3 comprises 15 residues. Germline V lookup: CDR1 SGHDT, CDR2 YYEEEE. The junction had 5 bases not matched to a gene; V was cut back by 4 bases and J by 4 bases. The CDR3 loop is CASSTDRGLADTQYF. CDR3 nucleotides: TGTGCCAGCAGCACGGACAGGGGGCTGGCAGATACGCAGTATTTT.

This chain joins TRBV10-1 and TRBJ2-5; TRBD2 might be the D (5 bases). Germline V gives CDR1 WNHNN, CDR2 SYGVQD (reference sequence). V lost 3 bases and J lost 1, with 9 bases in between. The CDR3 is 14 amino acids. In nucleotides, the CDR3 is TGCGCCAGCAGTGACCCTAGCCGCCAAGAGACCCAGTACTTC. Protein sequence: CASSDPSRQETQYF.

The chain carries TRBV11-2 and TRBJ2-2, with a possible D match to TRBD1 (6 bases). V gave up 4 bases and J gave up 1 base, with 10 bases separating them. This CDR3 has 15 amino acids. Germline-derived CDR1 and CDR2 are SGHAT and FQNNGV. CDR3 loop: CASSSGQKNTGELFF. Written as DNA, the CDR3 is TGTGCCAGCAGCTCTGGACAGAAGAACACCGGGGAGCTGTTTTTT.

The chain has TRBV6-6 and TRBJ1-1; the D is unclear. V lost 0 bases to trimming and J lost 1 base, with 6 bases between them. Germline V lookup: CDR1 MNHNY, CDR2 SVGAGI (reference sequence). The CDR3 extends over 14 amino acids. The CDR3 DNA is TGTGCCAGCAGTTACTCGATGGGGAACACTGAAGCTTTCTTT. This sequence encodes CASSYSMGNTEAFF.

The J gene is TRBJ2-7, the V gene TRBV7-9; D is perhaps TRBD2 (5 bases). V lost 4 bases to trimming and J lost 6 bases, with 10 bases between them. The CDR3 covers 12 residues. Germline V gives CDR1 SEHNR, CDR2 FQNEAQ (reference sequence). The CDR3 nucleotides read TGTGCCAGCAGCTCCCTCGGAGGCGAGCAGTACTTC. It is translated as CASSSLGGEQYF.

The genes are TRBV2 and TRBJ2-7; 9 nucleotides align to TRBD2. This CDR3 comprises 17 residues. The V gene's germline CDR1 is SNHLY and CDR2 FYNNEI. V gave up 6 bases and J gave up 3 bases; unmatched junction bases: 15. The CDR3, as DNA: TGTGCCAGCAGCCAACGCCAGCTAGCGGGAACACTCTACGAGCAGTACTTC. It translates to CASSQRQLAGTLYEQYF.

This clone was seen only a few times. This chain connects TRBV11-2 to TRBJ2-1; 9 bases map to TRBD1. The germline CDR1 and CDR2 sequences are SGHAT and FQNNGV. Trimming cost V 6 bases and J 4 bases; bases outside gene matches: 7. CDR3 size: 15 residues. The CDR3 region is CASSIRDRDYNEQFF. CDR3 bases: TGTGCCAGCAGTATCCGGGACAGGGATTACAATGAGCAGTTCTTC.

The chain combines TRBV5-8 with TRBJ1-1; a possible D gene is TRBD1 (6 bases). V lost 0 bases and J lost 1, with 10 bases in between. The CDR3 runs 15 residues. The germline CDR1 and CDR2 sequences are SGHTS and YDEGEE. The CDR3 region has the DNA TGTGCCAGCAGCTTGGACAGGGATCCGAACACTGAAGCTTTCTTT. Translating gives CASSLDRDPNTEAFF.

The rearrangement links TRBV5-4 to TRBJ2-3; a possible D gene is TRBD1 (6 bases). Trimming removed 1 base at V and 4 bases at J, with 13 bases between. CDR1 and CDR2 from the germline V gene are SGHNT and YYREEE (reference sequence). CDR3 length equals 15 residues. CDR3 residues: CASSLQQGGPDTQYF. CDR3 nucleotide sequence: TGTGCCAGCAGCTTGCAACAGGGTGGCCCAGATACGCAGTATTTT.

The genes are TRBV10-1 and TRBJ2-2; D unresolved. V shed 8 bases and J shed 0 bases, with 7 bases lying between them. The germline V gene encodes CDR1 WNHNN and CDR2 SYGVQD (reference sequence). This CDR3 comprises 13 residues. DNA for the CDR3: TGCGCCAGCGCCGCCCCGAACACCGGGGAGCTGTTTTTT. Amino acid sequence: CASAAPNTGELFF.

J is TRBJ2-5 and V is TRBV9; D unresolved. Trimming stripped 2 bases from V and 2 bases from J, with 10 bases between. This CDR3 contains 14 residues. Germline V gives CDR1 SGDLS, CDR2 YYNGEE. The CDR3 DNA is TGTGCCAGCAGCGTCGGCCTCAGGCAAGAGACCCAGTACTTC. Encoded protein: CASSVGLRQETQYF.

The J gene is TRBJ2-5, the V gene TRBV2; D is perhaps TRBD1 (6 bases). The V end lost 4 bases, the J end lost 4 bases, and 10 bases lay between the germline ends. The CDR3 has 13 amino acids. Germline CDR1 reads SNHLY; CDR2 reads FYNNEI. CDR3 sequence reads: CASSVQGGETQYF. The DNA for the CDR3 is TGTGCCAGCAGTGTACAGGGCGGAGAGACCCAGTACTTC.

The chain uses TRBV10-2 and TRBJ2-5, with D possibly matching TRBD2 (6 bases). V lost 7 bases and J 1 base, leaving 16 bases between the germline ends. CDR1 is WSHSY and CDR2 is SAAADI in the germline V gene. This CDR3 region has 15 residues. Written as DNA, the CDR3 is TGCGCCAGCACCCTCGGGGGAGCGACCCAAGAGACCCAGTACTTC. Encoded protein: CASTLGGATQETQYF.

The chain couples TRBV19 to TRBJ2-3; 8 nucleotides agree with TRBD2. From germline, CDR1 is LNHDA and CDR2 SQIVND (reference sequence). This CDR3 is 15 amino acids long. J lost 2 bases, V lost 10 bases, and 11 bases had no gene match. CDR3 sequence (DNA): TGTGCCACCGGGGGTAGCGGGGCCTTCACAGATACGCAGTATTTT. This encodes CATGGSGAFTDTQYF.

This clone has more than one count but fewer than ten. The chain links TRBV5-1 to TRBJ2-2; D ambiguous. Per germline, CDR1 SGHRS and CDR2 YFSETQ. This CDR3 is 14 amino acids long. Trimming shortened V by 1 base and J by 1 base, and 5 bases separated the two germline ends. The CDR3 loop reads CASSLQQNTGELFF. In DNA form, the CDR3 reads TGCGCCAGCAGCTTGCAACAGAACACCGGGGAGCTGTTTTTT. Combining the CDR3 with reference TRBV5-1 and TRBJ2-2 gives the whole variable domain KAGVTQTPRYLIKTRGQQVTLSCSPISGHRSVSWYQQTPGQGLQFLFEYFSETQRNKGNFPGRFSGRQFSNSRSEMNVSTLELGDSALYLCASSLQQNTGELFFGEGSRLTVL.